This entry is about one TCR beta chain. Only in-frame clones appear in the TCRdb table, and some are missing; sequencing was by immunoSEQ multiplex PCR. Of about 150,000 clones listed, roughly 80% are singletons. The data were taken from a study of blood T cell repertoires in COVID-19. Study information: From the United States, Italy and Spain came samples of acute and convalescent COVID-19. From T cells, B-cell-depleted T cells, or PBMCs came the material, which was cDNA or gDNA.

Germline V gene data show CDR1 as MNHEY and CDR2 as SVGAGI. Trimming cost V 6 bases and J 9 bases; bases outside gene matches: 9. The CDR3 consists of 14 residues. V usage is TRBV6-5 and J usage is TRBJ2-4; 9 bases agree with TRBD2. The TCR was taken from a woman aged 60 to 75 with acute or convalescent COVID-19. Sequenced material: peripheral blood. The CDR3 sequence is CASRLASGAGIQYF. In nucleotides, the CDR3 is TGTGCCAGCAGGCTTGCTAGCGGGGCCGGCATTCAGTACTTC.